The present entry profiles one T cell receptor (beta chain) with its context. The CDR3 runs 17 residues. Germline-derived CDR1 and CDR2 are SGHTA and FQGNSA. V lost 1 base and J 4 bases, leaving 19 bases between the germline ends. The record originates from a study of blood T cell repertoires in COVID-19. About the study: The United States, Italy and Spain provided the acute and convalescent COVID-19 samples.

Sequencing used immunoSEQ multiplex PCR; TCRdb keeps in-frame clones, though not all of them. The table shows nearly 250,000 clones, with 86% occurring only once. The rearrangement links TRBV7-2 to TRBJ1-2, with TRBD1 as a possible D gene (6 bases). This TCR was sampled from a woman aged 80 or older with COVID-19, enrolled during active disease. What was sequenced was peripheral blood. CDR3 in amino acids: CASSLVEGGALGYGYTF. DNA of the CDR3: TGTGCCAGCAGCTTAGTAGAGGGGGGGGCTCTTGGCTATGGCTACACCTTC.